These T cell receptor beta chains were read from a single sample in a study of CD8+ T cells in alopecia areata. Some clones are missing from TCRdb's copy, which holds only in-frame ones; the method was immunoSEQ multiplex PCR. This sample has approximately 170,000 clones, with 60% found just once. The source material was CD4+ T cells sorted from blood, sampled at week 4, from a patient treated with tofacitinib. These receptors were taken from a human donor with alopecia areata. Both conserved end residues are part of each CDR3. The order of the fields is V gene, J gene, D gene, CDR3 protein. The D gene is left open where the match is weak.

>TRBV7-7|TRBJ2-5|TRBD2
CASGLLAGTIETQYF
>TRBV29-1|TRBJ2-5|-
CSVEGNPQETQYF
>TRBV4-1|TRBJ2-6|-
CASSQDGLGGSGANVLTF
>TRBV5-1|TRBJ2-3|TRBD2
CASSQLAGGDTQYF
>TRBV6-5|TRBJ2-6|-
CASSKDWSGANVLTF
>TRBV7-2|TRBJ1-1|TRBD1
CASSTRQGISNEAFF
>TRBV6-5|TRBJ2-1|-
CASRGAASGYNEQFF
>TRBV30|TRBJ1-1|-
CAWRGLRINTEAFF
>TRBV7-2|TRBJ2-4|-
CASSPQSSQYF
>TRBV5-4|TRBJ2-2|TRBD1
CASSWTGTDTGELFF
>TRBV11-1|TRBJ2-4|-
CASSLDESRQNIQYF
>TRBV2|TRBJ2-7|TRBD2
CASSEKGLASYEQYF
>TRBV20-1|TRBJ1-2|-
CSARVERGYTF
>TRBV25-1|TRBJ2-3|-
CASSEGVHKRTDTQYF
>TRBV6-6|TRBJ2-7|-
CASSYGGHEQYF
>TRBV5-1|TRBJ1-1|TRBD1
CASRDREFAEAFF
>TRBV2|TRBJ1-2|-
CASTGREGSGYTF
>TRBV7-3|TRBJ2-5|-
CASRLSEGGTQYF
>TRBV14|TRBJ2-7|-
CASSRLGVGYEQYF
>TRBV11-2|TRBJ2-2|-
CASSLGFSSGELFF
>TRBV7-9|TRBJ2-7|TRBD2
CASSLGSGKYEQYF
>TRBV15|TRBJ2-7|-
CATSGGGEPLDDEQYF
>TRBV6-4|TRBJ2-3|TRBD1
CASKGQGTDTQYF
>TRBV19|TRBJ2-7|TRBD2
CASSLAGSHEQYF
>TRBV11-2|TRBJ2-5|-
CASSLRWGSETQYF
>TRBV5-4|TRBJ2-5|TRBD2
CASSLGLAGEKTQYF
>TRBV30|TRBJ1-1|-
CAWRLDTEAFF
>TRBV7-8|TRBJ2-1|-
CASSFYLINEQFF
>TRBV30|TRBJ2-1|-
CAWSVGVPSNEQFF